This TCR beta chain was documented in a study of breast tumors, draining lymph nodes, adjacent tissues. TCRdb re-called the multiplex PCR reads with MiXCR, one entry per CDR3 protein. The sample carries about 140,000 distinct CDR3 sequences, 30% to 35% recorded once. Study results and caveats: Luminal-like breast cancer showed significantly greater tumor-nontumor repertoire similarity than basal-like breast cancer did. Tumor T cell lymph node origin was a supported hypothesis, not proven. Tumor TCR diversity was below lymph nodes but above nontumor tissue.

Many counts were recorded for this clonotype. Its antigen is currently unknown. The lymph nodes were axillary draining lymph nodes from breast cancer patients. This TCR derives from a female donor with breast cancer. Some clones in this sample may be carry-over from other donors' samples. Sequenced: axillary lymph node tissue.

CDR3 sequence reads: CAWSEESYNSPLHF. The CDR3 region has the DNA TGTGCCTGGAGTGAGGAATCCTATAATTCACCCCTCCACTTT. The V call is TRBV30, the J call TRBJ1-6; D uncertain. Trimming removed 1 base from V and 1 base from J, with 5 bases in between. The CDR3 spans 14 residues. Looked up from germline, CDR1 is GTSNPN and CDR2 is SVGIG (reference sequence). The full variable domain, rest sourced from reference TRBV30 and TRBJ1-6, is SQTIHQWPATLVQPVGSPLSLECTVEGTSNPNLYWYRQAAGRGLQLLFYSVGIGQISSEVPQNLSASRPQDRQFILSSKKLLLSDSGFYLCAWSEESYNSPLHFGNGTRLTVT.